This T cell receptor beta chain was documented in a study of cytomegalovirus exposure and HLA in healthy donors (dated by TCRdb to 2016 to 2017). In terms of the full investigation: An earlier analysis of some 550 of the donors reported 276 Gb of sequence data and approximately 110 million unique TCR beta sequences from roughly 200 million T cells. An early release covering roughly 580 HLA-typed donors comprised approximately 300 gigabases of sequencing data and 85 million or so unique TCR sequences. Among the roughly 400 genotyped donors, about 83% belonged to the genetic ancestry cluster associated with self-reported Caucasian donors. The study aimed to test whether cataloging public T cell receptors could reveal signatures of past pathogen exposure. The study profiled the T cell repertoires of hundreds of subjects by immunosequencing and related them to cytomegalovirus serostatus. Besides the first cohort of about 730 subjects, a separate validation cohort made up of over a hundred different subjects was used. To predict cytomegalovirus infection status, the study brought together high-throughput TCR immunosequencing, statistical association of individual TCRs with disease status, and machine learning. A later analysis re-analyzed previously published TCR beta repertoires from 500 to 700 donors and added high-resolution HLA genotyping to study TCR occurrence patterns. Rather than drawing on any new phenotypic data, the later analysis identified candidate immune exposures from TCR beta sequences and the way those sequences occurred across donors. To decide whether each TCR beta V gene segment behaved as functional or pseudogenic, an earlier analysis of 587 of the donors relied on high-throughput TCR beta sequencing. Alongside the repertoire data, information on donor age, sex, ethnicity and CMV serostatus was compiled. In a later genetic analysis, genome-wide SNP genotypes for about three fifths of the roughly 670 donors were used, and that subset was treated as a discovery cohort. All discovery cohort repertoires had been generated on a single sequencing platform. HLA typing covered class I and class II loci at four-digit resolution. Typing coverage varied by locus: about 620-630 donors for A, B, C, DRB1 and DQB1; approximately 520 for DQA1; around 570 for DPA1; 450 to 480 for DPB1. About five DR-DQ haplotypes were treated as single units for association and clustering because of strong linkage in the cohort. Among 300 to 450 genotyped donors of the cohort, an average of about 240,000 unique TCR beta nucleotide sequences were sequenced per donor, 15% to 20% of them non-productive. Paper-wide results and their limitations: Cytomegalovirus status was reported to be diagnosed by the classifier with high specificity and sensitivity in both the original and validation cohorts. According to the authors, the approach could potentially be generalized to other disease states and immunological phenotypes. In the study, around 150 TCR beta chains were listed as associated with cytomegalovirus. A later analysis found that TCR association rates varied across HLA loci, with DRB1 alleles showing the most associated TCRs and HLA-C alleles the fewest. An earlier analysis of several hundred of the donors showed that most TCR beta V segments appeared in productive rearrangements either about 90% or about 30% of the time, which broadly matched IMGT annotations. According to a later analysis, most CMV-associated TCR beta chains appeared to be HLA-restricted, and the HLA associations seemed to be driven largely by CMV exposure. At a false discovery rate of 0.05, a later analysis linked 16,000 or so TCR beta sequences to specific HLA alleles. A cluster of highly shared sequence variants was judged likely to represent a technical artifact of the sequencing pipeline. When HLA alleles, especially DR and DQ, strongly co-occurred, TCR associations were difficult to assign to individual alleles. Correlated functional status among segregating V segments might be attributable to linkage disequilibrium, but an unknown experimental factor could not be ruled out. The earlier analysis of a few hundred of the donors excluded 15 to 20 rarely observed V segments, including chromosome 9 orphons, because counts were too low. Because the 87-base-pair reads could not distinguish some IMGT-functional V segments, including TRBV6-2 and TRBV6-3, those segments were excluded. For the cohort, immune exposure information was limited to CMV serostatus. Three of the identified cytomegalovirus-associated TCR beta chains were confirmed in vitro to be specific for cytomegalovirus antigens. According to a later analysis, parvovirus B19, influenza, CMV and Epstein-Barr virus appeared linked to several top co-occurrence clusters. Compared with equally common non-associated chains, HLA-associated TCR beta chains in a later analysis were more clonally expanded and had lower generation probabilities. A further reported finding was that TCR beta sequences accurately predicted the HLA-A and HLA-B alleles for most subjects in the first cohort. Most TCR sequences were observed very rarely across donors, whereas some public TCRs were present in many individuals. The presence/absence analyses assumed that sequencing depth was roughly uniform across donors, and that assumption may not be true. A later genetic analysis associated a missense DCLRE1C variant with V-gene and J-gene trimming of TCR beta chains, and an independent cohort replicated the association. Because some donors lacked HLA typing at each locus, the association tests relied only on the typed subset. In a later genetic analysis, fewer N-insertions in productive TCRs were reported among donors in an Asian-associated ancestry cluster than the 666-donor mean. In this cohort, only TCR beta chains were sequenced, and detectable features were limited by the absence of alpha or paired-chain data.

The cohort comprised approximately 700 healthy bone marrow donors. All cohort members were sampled while nominally healthy, although unrecorded immune exposures were likely present. The donor tested CMV seropositive, placing the donor among the 310 or so seropositive members of the cohort. Each donor provided a peripheral blood sample, and peripheral blood mononuclear cells were used for TCR beta sequencing. Genomic DNA extraction from the blood cell samples was performed with the Qiagen DNeasy Blood Extraction Kit. The library was built by means of the immunoSEQ multiplex PCR assay. A mixture of 60 forward primers for TCR Vbeta segments and 13 reverse primers for TCR Jbeta segments was used in the multiplex PCR. The CDR3 region of rearranged TCR beta genes was amplified from genomic DNA with a multiplex PCR assay. The amplified TCR beta libraries were sequenced on the Illumina HiSeq System as 87-base-pair reads. The study's processing was this. In a later analysis, some 80 million unique TCR beta chains were counted across the roughly 610 repertoires, and approximately 11 million of these chains were shared by at least two donors. Raw reads were error-corrected and collapsed into unique sequences with a nearest-neighbor algorithm that merged closely related sequences to remove PCR and sequencing errors. V, D and J gene segments were assigned by aligning CDR3 sequences to IMGT reference sequences. For a sequence to be retained, a match of at least six nucleotides to both a V gene segment and a J gene segment was required. Rearrangements were classified as productive when the CDR3 lacked stop codons and remained in frame with V and J, and all other rearrangements were classified as non-productive. CDR3 was defined by IMGT convention, running from the second conserved V-encoded cysteine to the conserved J-encoded phenylalanine. The earlier analysis of 450 to 750 of the donors excluded any sequence lacking an unambiguous match to a single V gene segment. In an earlier analysis of 587 of the donors, V segments were called functional above 56.7% productive rearrangements and were called segregating when the between-donor standard deviation exceeded 5%. To diagnose cytomegalovirus status from the catalog of TCR beta chain sequences, a statistical classification framework was built. V and J gene assignment, in a later analysis, came from comparing TCR nucleotide sequences with IMGT/GENE-DB human TR gene sequences. In a later analysis, CDR3 sequences and most-parsimonious VDJ recombination scenarios were assigned using the TCRdist pipeline. In a later analysis, each TCR beta chain was defined by its CDR3 amino acid sequence together with its V-gene family, and reads without a unique V-gene family were excluded. A later analysis removed roughly 590 highly shared, low-generation-probability nucleotide sequences to deal with suspected cross-contamination and a sequencing artifact. In a later analysis, a clonal expansion index for each public chain was calculated from normalized within-repertoire ranks of inferred template counts. Generation probabilities in a later analysis came from a VDJ recombination model fitted to out-of-frame rearrangements, and those results were checked against IGoR. A later analysis scored TCR-TCR, TCR-HLA and TCR-CMV co-occurrence with hypergeometric tests, applying a repertoire-size bias correction to TCR pairs. A later analysis estimated false discovery rates by permuting HLA or CMV assignments 20 times. In a later analysis, co-occurring TCRs were grouped using DBSCAN, and TCRdist sequence similarity was added for clustering within HLA-allele-positive subsets. Repertoires with fewer than 30,000 or more than 120,000 public chains, plus five repertoires with anomalous nucleotide sharing, were excluded from co-occurrence clustering. Sourced from immuneACCESS, this table was stored by TCRdb with only in-frame sequences that have V and J called. A share of the clones is absent; for the studies checked, an unresolved V gene accounts for under half, and the remainder has no known explanation. V and J calls and clone size are given by that table; D and trimming were obtained from the DNA. The table for this sample lists roughly 110,000 clones; about 77% of them were counted only once. The ten most abundant clones make up approximately 5% of the sample.

V trim: 8 bases; J trim: 3 bases; unmatched bases: 8. Per the germline V gene, MNHNS is the CDR1 and SASEGT is the CDR2. The CDR3 starts with the cysteine, ends with the phenylalanine, and has 15 residues. Just CDR3 DNA is preserved here, 45 bases in frame from base 1. Points on this clone: This receptor's antigen is unknown. No much larger clonotype is one base removed from it; base qualities were not supplied.

The source is a woman aged 25 to 39 in good health and CMV-seropositive. The chain links TRBV6-1 with TRBJ2-7, and TRBD2 matches 12 of the central bases. Material: PBMCs. The DNA reads as follows: TGTGCCAGCGAGACTAGCGGGAGCGAATACTACGAGCAGTACTTC. It specifies CASETSGSEYYEQYF.